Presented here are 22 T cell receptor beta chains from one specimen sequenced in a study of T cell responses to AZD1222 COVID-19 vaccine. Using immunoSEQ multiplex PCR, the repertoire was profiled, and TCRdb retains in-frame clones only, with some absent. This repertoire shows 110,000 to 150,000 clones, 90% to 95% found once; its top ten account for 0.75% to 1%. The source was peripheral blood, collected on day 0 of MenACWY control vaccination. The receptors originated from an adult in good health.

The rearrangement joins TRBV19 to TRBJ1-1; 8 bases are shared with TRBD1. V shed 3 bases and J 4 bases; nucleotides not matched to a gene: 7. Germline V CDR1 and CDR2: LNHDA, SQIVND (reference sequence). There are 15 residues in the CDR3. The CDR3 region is CASSIKDRAFTEAFF. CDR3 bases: TGTGCCAGTAGTATCAAGGACAGGGCGTTCACTGAAGCTTTCTTT.

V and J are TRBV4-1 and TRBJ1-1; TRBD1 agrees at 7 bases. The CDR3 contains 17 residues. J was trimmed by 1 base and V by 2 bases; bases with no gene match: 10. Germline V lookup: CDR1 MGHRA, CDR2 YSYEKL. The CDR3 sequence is CASSQMGAAGGNTEAFF. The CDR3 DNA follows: TGCGCCAGCAGCCAAATGGGGGCGGCAGGGGGGAACACTGAAGCTTTCTTT.

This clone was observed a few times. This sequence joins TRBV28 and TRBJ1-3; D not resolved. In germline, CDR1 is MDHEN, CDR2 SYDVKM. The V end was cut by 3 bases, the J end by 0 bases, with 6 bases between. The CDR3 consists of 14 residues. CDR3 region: CASSLTFSGNTIYF. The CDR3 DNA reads TGTGCCAGCAGTTTGACTTTCTCTGGAAACACCATATATTTT.

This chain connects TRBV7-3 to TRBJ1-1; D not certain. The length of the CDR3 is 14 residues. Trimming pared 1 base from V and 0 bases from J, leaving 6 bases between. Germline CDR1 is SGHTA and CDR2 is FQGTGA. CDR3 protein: CASSLNPMNTEAFF. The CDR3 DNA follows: TGTGCCAGCAGCTTAAATCCCATGAACACTGAAGCTTTCTTT.

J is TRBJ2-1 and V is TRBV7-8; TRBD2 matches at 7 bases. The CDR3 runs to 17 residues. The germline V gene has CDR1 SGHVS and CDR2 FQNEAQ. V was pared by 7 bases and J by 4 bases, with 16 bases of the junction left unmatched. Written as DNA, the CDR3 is TGTGCCAGCATCAAAAGTCCCTTTCGCGGGAGATACAATGAGCAGTTCTTC. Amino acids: CASIKSPFRGRYNEQFF.

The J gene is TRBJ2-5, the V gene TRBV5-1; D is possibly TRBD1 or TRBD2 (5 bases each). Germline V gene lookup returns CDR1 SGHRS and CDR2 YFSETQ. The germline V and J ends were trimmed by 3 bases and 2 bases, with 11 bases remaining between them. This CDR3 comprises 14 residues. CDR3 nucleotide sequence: TGCGCCAGCAGCTCGGGACCTCCACAAGAGACCCAGTACTTC. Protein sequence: CASSSGPPQETQYF. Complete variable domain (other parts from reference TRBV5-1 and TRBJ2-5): KAGVTQTPRYLIKTRGQQVTLSCSPISGHRSVSWYQQTPGQGLQFLFEYFSETQRNKGNFPGRFSGRQFSNSRSEMNVSTLELGDSALYLCASSSGPPQETQYFGPGTRLLVL.

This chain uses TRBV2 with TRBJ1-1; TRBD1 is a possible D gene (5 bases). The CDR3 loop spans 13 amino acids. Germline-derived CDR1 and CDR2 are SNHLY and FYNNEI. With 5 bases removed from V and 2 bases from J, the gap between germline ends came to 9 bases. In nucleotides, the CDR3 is TGTGCCAGCAGTCCGGGACTAAACACTGAAGCTTTCTTT. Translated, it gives CASSPGLNTEAFF. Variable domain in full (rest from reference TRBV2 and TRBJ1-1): EPEVTQTPSHQVTQMGQEVILRCVPISNHLYFYWYRQILGQKVEFLVSFYNNEISEKSEIFDDQFSVERPDGSNFTLKIRSTKLEDSAMYFCASSPGLNTEAFFGQGTRLTVV.

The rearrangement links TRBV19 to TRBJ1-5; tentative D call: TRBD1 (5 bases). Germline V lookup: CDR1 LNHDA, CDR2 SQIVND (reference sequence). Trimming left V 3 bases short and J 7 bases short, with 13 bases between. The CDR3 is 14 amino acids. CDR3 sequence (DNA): TGTGCCAGTAGTATTTCGCAGGGCCGGCAGCCCCAGCATTTT. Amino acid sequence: CASSISQGRQPQHF.

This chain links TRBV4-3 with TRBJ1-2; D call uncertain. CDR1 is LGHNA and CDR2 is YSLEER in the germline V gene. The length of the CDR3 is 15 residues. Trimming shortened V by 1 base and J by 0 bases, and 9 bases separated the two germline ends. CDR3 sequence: CASSQGVGTNYGYTF. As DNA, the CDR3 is TGCGCCAGCAGCCAAGGGGTAGGGACTAACTATGGCTACACCTTC.

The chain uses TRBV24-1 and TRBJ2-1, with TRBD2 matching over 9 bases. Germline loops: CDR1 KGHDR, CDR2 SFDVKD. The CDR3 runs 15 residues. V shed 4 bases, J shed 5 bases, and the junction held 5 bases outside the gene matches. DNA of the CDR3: TGTGCCACCAGTGACCCGGGACTAGCAGACAATGAGCAGTTCTTC. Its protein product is CATSDPGLADNEQFF.

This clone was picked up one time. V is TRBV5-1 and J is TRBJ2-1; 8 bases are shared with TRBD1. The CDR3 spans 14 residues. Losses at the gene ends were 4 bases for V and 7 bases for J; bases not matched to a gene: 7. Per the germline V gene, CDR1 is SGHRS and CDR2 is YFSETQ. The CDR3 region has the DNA TGCGCCAGCAGCGCCGGACAGGGTTGGAATGAGCAGTTCTTC. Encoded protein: CASSAGQGWNEQFF.

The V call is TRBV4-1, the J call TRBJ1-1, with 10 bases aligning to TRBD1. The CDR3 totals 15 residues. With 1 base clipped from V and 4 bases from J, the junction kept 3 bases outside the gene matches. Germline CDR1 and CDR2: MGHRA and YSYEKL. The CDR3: CASSQGQGAGTEAFF. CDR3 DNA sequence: TGCGCCAGCAGCCAAGGACAGGGGGCCGGCACTGAAGCTTTCTTT.

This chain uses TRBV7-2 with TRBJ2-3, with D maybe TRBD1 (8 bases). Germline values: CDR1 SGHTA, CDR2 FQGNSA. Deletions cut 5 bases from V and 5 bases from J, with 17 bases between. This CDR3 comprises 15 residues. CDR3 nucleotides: TGTGCCAGCAGCCGGAACAGGGGGAGGGAAGATACGCAGTATTTT. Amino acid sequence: CASSRNRGREDTQYF. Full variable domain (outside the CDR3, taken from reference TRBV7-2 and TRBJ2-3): GAGVSQSPSNKVTEKGKDVELRCDPISGHTALYWYRQSLGQGLEFLIYFQGNSAPDKSGLPSDRFSAERTGGSVSTLTIQRTQQEDSAVYLCASSRNRGREDTQYFGPGTRLTVL.

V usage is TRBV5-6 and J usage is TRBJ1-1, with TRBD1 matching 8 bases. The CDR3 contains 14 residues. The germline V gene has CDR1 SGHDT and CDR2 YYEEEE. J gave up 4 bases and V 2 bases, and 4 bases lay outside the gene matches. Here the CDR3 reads CASSFQGAPTEAFF. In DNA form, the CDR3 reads TGTGCCAGCAGCTTCCAGGGGGCGCCCACTGAAGCTTTCTTT.

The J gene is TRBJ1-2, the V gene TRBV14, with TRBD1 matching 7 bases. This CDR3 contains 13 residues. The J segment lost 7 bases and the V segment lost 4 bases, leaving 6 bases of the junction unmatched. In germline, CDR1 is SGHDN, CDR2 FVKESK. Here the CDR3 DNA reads TGTGCCAGCAGCCTTAGGCGACAGGGTGGCTACACCTTC. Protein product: CASSLRRQGGYTF. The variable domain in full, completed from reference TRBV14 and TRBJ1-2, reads EAGVTQFPSHSVIEKGQTVTLRCDPISGHDNLYWYRRVMGKEIKFLLHFVKESKQDESGMPNNRFLAERTGGTYSTLKVQPAELEDSGVYFCASSLRRQGGYTFGSGTRLTVV.

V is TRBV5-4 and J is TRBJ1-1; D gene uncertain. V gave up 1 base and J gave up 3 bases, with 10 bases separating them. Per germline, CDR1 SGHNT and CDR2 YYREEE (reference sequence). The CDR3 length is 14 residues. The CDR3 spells CASSLPLGHTEAFF. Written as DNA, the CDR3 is TGTGCCAGCAGCTTGCCCCTAGGGCACACTGAAGCTTTCTTT.

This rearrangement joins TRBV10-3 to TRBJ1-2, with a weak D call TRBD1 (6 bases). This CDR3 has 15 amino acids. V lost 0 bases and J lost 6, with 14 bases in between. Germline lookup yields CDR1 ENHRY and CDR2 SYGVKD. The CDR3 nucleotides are TGTGCCATCAGTGAGTCCATCAGGGGATCGGATGGCTACACCTTC. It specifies CAISESIRGSDGYTF.

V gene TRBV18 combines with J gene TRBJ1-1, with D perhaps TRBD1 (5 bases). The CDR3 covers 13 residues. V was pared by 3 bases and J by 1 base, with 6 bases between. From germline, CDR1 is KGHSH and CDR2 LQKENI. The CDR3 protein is CASSPGQNTEAFF. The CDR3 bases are TGTGCCAGCTCACCCGGACAGAACACTGAAGCTTTCTTT.

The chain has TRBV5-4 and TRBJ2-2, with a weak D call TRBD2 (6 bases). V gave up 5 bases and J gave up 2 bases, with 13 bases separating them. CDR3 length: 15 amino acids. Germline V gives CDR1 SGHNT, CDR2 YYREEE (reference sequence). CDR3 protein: CASSPRGINTGELFF. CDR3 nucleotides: TGTGCCAGCAGTCCACGGGGGATCAACACCGGGGAGCTGTTTTTT.

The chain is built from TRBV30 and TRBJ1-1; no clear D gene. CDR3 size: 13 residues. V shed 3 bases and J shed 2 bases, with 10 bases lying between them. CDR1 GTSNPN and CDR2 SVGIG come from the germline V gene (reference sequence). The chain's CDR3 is CAWREGFNTEAFF. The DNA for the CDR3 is TGTGCCTGGAGGGAGGGATTTAACACTGAAGCTTTCTTT.

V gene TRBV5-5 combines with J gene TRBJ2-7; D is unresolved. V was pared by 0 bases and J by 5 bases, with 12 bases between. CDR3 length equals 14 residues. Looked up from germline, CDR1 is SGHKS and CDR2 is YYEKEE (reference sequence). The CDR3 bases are TGTGCCAGCAGCTTGGAGGCCAGAACGGACGAGCAGTACTTC. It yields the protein CASSLEARTDEQYF.

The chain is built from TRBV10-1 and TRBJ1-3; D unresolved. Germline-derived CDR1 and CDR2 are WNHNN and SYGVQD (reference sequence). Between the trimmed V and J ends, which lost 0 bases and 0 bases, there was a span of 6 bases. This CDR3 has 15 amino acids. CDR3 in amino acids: CASSESGSSGNTIYF. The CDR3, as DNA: TGCGCCAGCAGTGAGTCCGGGAGCTCTGGAAACACCATATATTTT.